The 2 T cell receptor beta chains presented below share a single source sample, sequenced in a study of T cells in Graves' hyperthyroidism and ophthalmopathy. Amplification targeted TCR beta CDR3 regions from RNA transcripts. Using the HTBI primer set, a first-round RT-PCR was run on the TCR CDR3. TCRdb re-called the multiplex PCR reads with MiXCR, one entry per CDR3 protein. This sample has a few hundred thousand distinct CDR3 sequences; about 18% occur once, and the top ten carry 3.7%. Input material: blood. These TCRs come from a woman aged 18-35 years with Graves' hyperthyroidism.

On this clonotype itself: A read error may produce the germline difference seen at one junction end. The chain is built from TRBV12-3 or TRBV12-4 and TRBJ1-5; a weak D match, TRBD1 (6 bases). The CDR3 contains 16 residues. The CDR3 DNA follows: TGTGCCAGCAGCCGATACAACAGGGTAAGCTATCAGCCTCAGCATTTT. Amino acid sequence: CASSRYNRVSYQPQHF.

The chain links TRBV27 to TRBJ2-7; TRBD1 might be the D (6 bases). The germline V and J ends were trimmed by 7 bases and 5 bases, with 15 bases remaining between them. From germline, CDR1 is MNHEY and CDR2 SMNVEV (reference sequence). This CDR3 region has 13 residues. In DNA form, the CDR3 reads TGTGCCAGCACCGGCCAGGGGAGCAACGAGCAGTACTTC. Its translation is CASTGQGSNEQYF.